One TCR beta chain is described in this entry. Its antigen is still unknown. Sample treatment: 15 Gy SBRT to primary tumor, nephrectomy 4 weeks later. The entry originates in a study of radiation and T cells in renal cell carcinoma. Study-wide results and caveats: From baseline, blood top tumor clonotypes peaked at 2 weeks post-radiation.

Some clones are missing from TCRdb's copy, which holds only in-frame ones; the method was immunoSEQ multiplex PCR. The sample records about 20,000 clones, approximately 60% being singletons. CDR1 and CDR2 (germline): SGHRS, YFSETQ. The CDR3 extends over 14 amino acids. With 0 bases removed from V and 5 bases from J, the gap between germline ends came to 11 bases. This sequence originates from a woman between 70 and 85 years old with renal cell carcinoma. The sample was tumor tissue, taken from a patient whose treatment included radiotherapy and nephrectomy. This chain connects TRBV5-1 to TRBJ2-5; perhaps TRBD2 as D (5 bases). The CDR3: CASSLVARGETQYF. CDR3 bases: TGCGCCAGCAGCTTGGTGGCCCGAGGGGAGACCCAGTACTTC.